These 26 T cell receptor beta chains came from one sample sequenced in a study of beta chain features in type 1 diabetes. Study-level results: A moderate, significant TCRB CDR3 shortening appeared in type 1 diabetes across four CD4+ subsets.

Expressed TCRB transcripts were sequenced because the entire RNA isolate underwent reverse transcription. Profiled with immunoSEQ multiplex PCR; TCRdb holds only in-frame clones, not every one. The table shows some 700,000 clones, with around an eighth occurring only once. What these receptors recognize is not known. The sequenced sample consisted of naive CD4+ T cells from blood. The receptors here all came from a young man with type 1 diabetes.

The genes are TRBV29-1 and TRBJ2-5, with no clear D. The CDR3 sequence is 12 residues long. Trimming removed 1 base at V and 7 bases at J, with 10 bases between. CDR1 is SQVTM and CDR2 is ANQGSEA in the germline V gene. CDR3 loop: CSVEGEPATQYF. The CDR3 DNA follows: TGCAGCGTTGAAGGTGAGCCTGCGACCCAGTACTTC.

The genes are TRBV27 and TRBJ1-2; the match to TRBD1 covers 7 bases. V shed 3 bases and J 8 bases; nucleotides not matched to a gene: 9. This CDR3 contains 14 residues. CDR1 and CDR2 (germline): MNHEY, SMNVEV (reference sequence). CDR3 bases: TGTGCCAGCAGTTTGGGGACAGACCCTAGAGGCTACACCTTC. This gives the protein CASSLGTDPRGYTF.

This clone was observed a handful of times. The chain employs TRBV30 and TRBJ2-5; 8 bases match TRBD1. From germline, CDR1 is GTSNPN and CDR2 SVGIG (reference sequence). This CDR3 is 13 amino acids long. Trimming took 5 bases from V and 3 from J; bases not matched to a gene: 5. The CDR3 spells CAWERQGKETQYF. CDR3 DNA sequence: TGTGCCTGGGAAAGACAGGGGAAAGAGACCCAGTACTTC.

This clone occurred a few times. The V gene is TRBV30, the J gene TRBJ1-1; D gene uncertain. V was clipped by 2 bases and J by 0 bases, with 7 bases between them. Germline values: CDR1 GTSNPN, CDR2 SVGIG (reference sequence). CDR3 length: 13 residues. DNA for the CDR3: TGTGCCTGGAGTACAGACTTGAACACTGAAGCTTTCTTT. Protein: CAWSTDLNTEAFF. Full variable domain (outside the CDR3, taken from reference TRBV30 and TRBJ1-1): SQTIHQWPATLVQPVGSPLSLECTVEGTSNPNLYWYRQAAGRGLQLLFYSVGIGQISSEVPQNLSASRPQDRQFILSSKKLLLSDSGFYLCAWSTDLNTEAFFGQGTRLTVV.

This chain connects TRBV18 to TRBJ2-7; D ambiguous. The CDR3 is 13 amino acids. V was shortened by 3 bases and J by 3 bases, with 9 bases between the two germline ends. Germline CDR1 KGHSH, CDR2 LQKENI. This CDR3 reads CASSPGLHYEQYF. For the CDR3, the DNA is TGTGCCAGCTCACCTGGTCTACACTACGAGCAGTACTTC.

This clone was detected only a few times. J is TRBJ2-2 and V is TRBV30, with 9 bases that match TRBD1. The CDR3 is made up of 14 amino acids. In germline, CDR1 is GTSNPN, CDR2 SVGIG (reference sequence). Trimming at V came to 7 bases and at J to 1 base, leaving 4 bases not matched to a gene. The CDR3 region is CAFPGQGNTGELFF. The CDR3 DNA sequence: TGTGCCTTTCCGGGACAGGGGAACACCGGGGAGCTGTTTTTT.

This clone was seen a handful of times. Mismatch with germline at one junction end may stem from a read error. The genes are TRBV7-7 and TRBJ2-3; unclear D gene. Germline CDR1 reads SSHAT; CDR2 reads FNYEAQ (reference sequence). This CDR3 is built from 14 residues. Written as DNA, the CDR3 is TGTGCTAGCAGCTTAGATACCTTCACAGATACGCAGTATTTT. Protein: CASSLDTFTDTQYF.

The V and J genes are TRBV7-2 and TRBJ1-5; D not certain. Trimming removed 6 bases from V and 5 bases from J, with 11 bases in between. This CDR3 spans 13 amino acids. CDR1 is SGHTA, CDR2 FQGNSA, per germline. CDR3 in DNA: TGTGCCAGCAGTAGGGAGTTGGATCAGCCCCAGCATTTT. It is translated as CASSRELDQPQHF.

This clone has a count of ten or more. Within the sample, other DNA sequences also encode this same CDR3. V and J are TRBV2 and TRBJ2-5, with no clear D. CDR3 size: 11 residues. The germline V and J ends were trimmed by 4 bases and 1 base, with 1 base remaining between them. Germline assignment: CDR1 SNHLY and CDR2 FYNNEI. The CDR3 is CASSGQETQYF. CDR3 coding DNA: TGTGCCAGCAGTGGCCAAGAGACCCAGTACTTC.

This chain joins TRBV6-1 and TRBJ2-1, with 14 bases matching TRBD2. The CDR3 is 14 residues long. V trimming: 6 bases; J trimming: 12 bases; junction bases outside the gene matches: 7. CDR1 and CDR2 (germline): MNHNS, SASEGT. The CDR3 coding sequence is TGTGCCAGCAGCCCCGGGACTAGCGGGGGACGGCAGTTCTTC. Protein product: CASSPGTSGGRQFF.

J is TRBJ1-5 and V is TRBV28; D not certain. This CDR3 contains 14 residues. Germline CDR1 is MDHEN and CDR2 is SYDVKM. Trimming removed 5 bases from V and 2 bases from J, with 10 bases in between. The CDR3 nucleotides read TGTGCCAGCAGTCGGGAAATCGGCAATCAGCCCCAGCATTTT. Translated: CASSREIGNQPQHF.

This chain joins TRBV5-4 and TRBJ2-3; D gene uncertain. This CDR3 contains 12 residues. V lost 5 bases to trimming and J lost 4 bases, with 8 bases between them. Per the germline V gene, CDR1 is SGHNT and CDR2 is YYREEE (reference sequence). CDR3 amino acids: CASSQVADTQYF. CDR3 sequence (DNA): TGTGCCAGCAGTCAAGTGGCAGATACGCAGTATTTT.

The chain combines TRBV29-1 with TRBJ1-6; possibly TRBD1 for D (5 bases). This CDR3 has 13 amino acids. Germline-derived CDR1 and CDR2 are SQVTM and ANQGSEA. The germline V and J ends were trimmed by 5 bases and 10 bases, with 15 bases remaining between them. Here the CDR3 reads CSVSDGTKSPLHF. DNA for the CDR3: TGCAGCGTTTCAGACGGGACCAAATCACCCCTCCACTTT.

The chain has TRBV7-2 and TRBJ2-1, with 7 bases lining up with TRBD1. The CDR3 is 16 residues long. V shed 5 bases and J 2 bases; nucleotides not matched to a gene: 9. Germline values: CDR1 SGHTA, CDR2 FQGNSA. The DNA for the CDR3 is TGTGCCAGCAGCCCCCACAGGGGTGGTCCCTACAATGAGCAGTTCTTC. It codes for CASSPHRGGPYNEQFF.

This clone was detected a few times. The J gene is TRBJ1-2, the V gene TRBV7-8; D is possibly TRBD1 (5 bases). This CDR3 contains 14 residues. Germline assignment: CDR1 SGHVS and CDR2 FQNEAQ. Trimming left V 5 bases short and J 4 bases short, with 14 bases between. The DNA for the CDR3 is TGTGCCAGCAGCCGGGGCCTGGAGGTCTATGGCTACACCTTC. Its translation: CASSRGLEVYGYTF.

The chain recombines TRBV28 with TRBJ1-2, with unresolved D. The CDR3 spans 13 residues. Trimming removed 3 bases from V and 5 bases from J, with 10 bases in between. Germline CDR1 is MDHEN and CDR2 is SYDVKM. The CDR3 DNA follows: TGTGCCAGCAGTTTGGGCAGCTCTTATGGCTACACCTTC. Residues: CASSLGSSYGYTF.

V gene TRBV27 combines with J gene TRBJ1-3; TRBD1 is a possible D gene (5 bases). The CDR3 is 14 amino acids. With 6 bases removed from V and 3 bases from J, the gap between germline ends came to 12 bases. Germline V gene sequence: CDR1 MNHEY, CDR2 SMNVEV (reference sequence). The CDR3 region has the DNA TGTGCCAGCAGCCCAGGGTATTTTGGAAACACCATATATTTT. Encoded protein: CASSPGYFGNTIYF.

This chain joins TRBV12-5 and TRBJ1-5, with 9 bases aligning to TRBD1. Germline V gene lookup returns CDR1 LGHNT and CDR2 FRNRAP. The CDR3 runs to 18 residues. J was trimmed by 6 bases and V by 0 bases; bases with no gene match: 12. The CDR3 nucleotides are TGTGCTAGTGGTTTGGTACTGGGTCGGGACAGGGCTAGTCAGCCCCAGCATTTT. This translates into CASGLVLGRDRASQPQHF.

This clone was seen more than once but under ten times. V and J are TRBV28 and TRBJ2-2; 7 bases are shared with TRBD1. The junction had 9 bases not matched to a gene; V was cut back by 1 base and J by 4 bases. This CDR3 comprises 17 residues. Germline loops: CDR1 MDHEN, CDR2 SYDVKM. CDR3 region: CASSLLQGDSGTGELFF. The CDR3 DNA reads TGTGCCAGCAGTTTATTGCAGGGGGATTCAGGCACCGGGGAGCTGTTTTTT.

This clone has just a few counts. The V and J genes are TRBV12-5 and TRBJ2-2, with 7 nucleotides matching TRBD1. Germline V gives CDR1 LGHNT, CDR2 FRNRAP. V gave up 4 bases and J gave up 5 bases; unmatched junction bases: 10. The CDR3 contains 16 residues. For the CDR3, the DNA is TGTGCTAGTGGTTCCGCCAAAGGGGGCGGGACCGGGGAGCTGTTTTTT. This gives the protein CASGSAKGGGTGELFF.

The chain uses TRBV19 and TRBJ2-5, with 10 bases identical to TRBD2. In germline, CDR1 is LNHDA, CDR2 SQIVND (reference sequence). Trimming at V came to 8 bases and at J to 2 bases, leaving 8 bases not matched to a gene. This CDR3 spans 15 amino acids. CDR3: CASAKRLAGQETQYF. DNA for the CDR3: TGTGCCAGTGCAAAACGACTAGCGGGTCAAGAGACCCAGTACTTC.

CDR3 coding DNA: TGTGCCATCAGTGTTAGCGGGGCTAGCTACGAGCAGTACTTC. Its translation is CAISVSGASYEQYF. J is TRBJ2-7 and V is TRBV10-3; 8 bases are a match to TRBD2. This CDR3 spans 14 amino acids. CDR1 is ENHRY and CDR2 is SYGVKD in the germline V gene. J lost 3 bases, V lost 4 bases, and 5 bases had no gene match.

This chain links TRBV4-1 with TRBJ1-5; 7 bases map to TRBD1. The CDR3 is 17 residues long. Germline-derived CDR1 and CDR2 are MGHRA and YSYEKL. After removal of 3 bases from V and 3 bases from J, the junction contained 11 bases not matched to a gene. CDR3 amino acids: CASSHPLRDSLNQPQHF. CDR3 DNA sequence: TGCGCCAGCAGCCACCCTCTCCGGGACAGTCTCAATCAGCCCCAGCATTTT.

This chain joins TRBV11-2 and TRBJ1-2, with 9 bases lining up with TRBD1. Looked up from germline, CDR1 is SGHAT and CDR2 is FQNNGV. CDR3 size: 14 residues. V trimming: 5 bases; J trimming: 6 bases; junction bases outside the gene matches: 7. The CDR3 loop reads CASSPDRGRDGYTF. CDR3 DNA: TGTGCCAGCAGCCCGGACAGGGGACGGGATGGCTACACCTTC.

This clone was counted between two and nine times. The genes are TRBV6-5 and TRBJ2-1, with a tentative D call TRBD2 (6 bases). From germline, CDR1 is MNHEY and CDR2 SVGAGI. The ends were cut back, 0 bases at V and 12 bases at J, with 18 bases in the middle. The CDR3 consists of 15 residues. CDR3 nucleotide sequence: TGTGCCAGCAGTTACTCGACTAGTGGCCCCCAAGGGCAGTTCTTC. It specifies CASSYSTSGPQGQFF.

The V gene is TRBV7-8, the J gene TRBJ1-2; 7 bases agree with TRBD1. Germline V gene lookup returns CDR1 SGHVS and CDR2 FQNEAQ. V lost 5 bases and J lost 0; bases outside the gene matches: 9. The CDR3 consists of 16 residues. CDR3 nucleotide sequence: TGTGCCAGCAGCCTGCGACAGGGCCAAGCTAACTATGGCTACACCTTC. This sequence encodes CASSLRQGQANYGYTF.